Reported below is one TCR beta chain. Its cognate antigen is unknown. This record comes from a study of T cells after yellow fever vaccination. Study information: It was SMART-Seq v4 Ultra Low Input that prepared the fractions with low cell numbers. General study results and limits: Contaminants from the bulk population, in the form of abundant clonotypes, could be found in FACS-sorted repertoires. At less than 97% for CD4 and 70% to 90% for CD8, most primary-vaccination clones showed up again after the booster.

5'RACE template switching added a universal primer site and UMIs to TCR cDNA. TCRdb re-derived calls from the 5' RACE reads in MiXCR, one entry per CDR3 protein. Among approximately 120,000 distinct CDR3 sequences listed, almost 9% were seen once. The V end lost 6 bases, the J end lost 2 bases, and 11 bases lay between the germline ends. Germline values: CDR1 MNHNY, CDR2 SVGAGI (reference sequence). The CDR3 runs 14 residues. The sequencing here drew on CD8+ T cells sorted from PBMCs, taken on the day of the yellow fever booster vaccination. The TCR comes from a man between 18 and 29 years old who received the YFV17D yellow fever vaccine. The chain employs TRBV6-6 and TRBJ1-5; tentative D call: TRBD1 (6 bases). The CDR3: CASRNRDGNQPQHF. The CDR3 nucleotides read TGTGCCAGCAGAAACAGGGATGGCAATCAGCCCCAGCATTTT.